This passage covers 8 T cell receptor beta chains from one sample sequenced in a study of shared clonotypes between healthy human individuals (dated by TCRdb to 2019 to 2021). For the CD8 naive samples, CD45RO-negative cells were positively selected for CCR7, yielding a CD45RA+CCR7+ population from which TemRA cells were excluded. Receptor libraries were prepared by the immunoSEQ multiplex PCR assay. The table was pulled from immuneACCESS by TCRdb, which kept in-frame rearrangements only. Such tables lose some clones; where checked, under half of the loss comes from unresolved V genes, and the rest has no known cause. This sample is represented by more than 2 million clones; just under 95% of them were singletons. Around 1.7% of the sample is in the top ten clones. Sequenced sample: naive CD8+ T cells from PBMCs. This specimen's cell subset or site label, interpreted: CD45RA+CCR7+. All receptors come from a man younger than 35 in good health. Some clones in this sample may be carry-over from other donors' samples.

This chain links TRBV5-8 with TRBJ2-7; 9 bases are a match to TRBD1. Germline-derived CDR1 and CDR2 are SGHTS and YDEGEE. Losses at the gene ends were 6 bases for V and 3 bases for J; bases not matched to a gene: 4. This CDR3 region has 13 residues. In nucleotides, the CDR3 is TGTGCCAGCACCCGGGGACAGGGCTACGAGCAGTACTTC. Amino acids: CASTRGQGYEQYF.

The rearrangement links TRBV27 to TRBJ2-1, with D perhaps assigned TRBD1 or TRBD2 (5 bases each). The V end lost 6 bases, the J end lost 2 bases, and 11 bases lay between the germline ends. CDR1 is MNHEY, CDR2 SMNVEV, per germline (reference sequence). The CDR3 sequence is 14 residues long. The CDR3 nucleotides read TGTGCCAGCAGCCCAGTGGGGGCCTACAATGAGCAGTTCTTC. It translates to CASSPVGAYNEQFF.

The chain couples TRBV11-2 to TRBJ2-5, with D possibly matching TRBD1 (6 bases). This CDR3 is built from 18 residues. With 1 base removed from V and 2 bases from J, the gap between germline ends came to 20 bases. Germline-derived CDR1 and CDR2 are SGHAT and FQNNGV. The CDR3 nucleotides are TGTGCCAGCAGCTTAGCAATGGTATATCTGGACAGACAAGAGACCCAGTACTTC. Translation: CASSLAMVYLDRQETQYF.

The chain joins TRBV27 to TRBJ2-2, with D perhaps matching TRBD1 or TRBD2 (6 bases each). V dropped 3 bases and J dropped 8 bases, with 19 bases sitting between them. This CDR3 region has 16 residues. Germline CDR1 is MNHEY and CDR2 is SMNVEV (reference sequence). The CDR3: CASSFGIGGLGGELFF. CDR3 bases: TGTGCCAGCAGTTTCGGGATCGGGGGCTTGGGTGGGGAGCTGTTTTTT.

This chain links TRBV29-1 with TRBJ2-1, with D maybe TRBD1 (8 bases). The germline CDR1 and CDR2 sequences are SQVTM and ANQGSEA. Trimming removed 6 bases from V and 7 bases from J, with 22 bases in between. The CDR3 covers 15 residues. The CDR3 nucleotides are TGCAGCGTCCTCAGGGGGCTAGCGGATTCAAATGAGCAGTTCTTC. Its protein product is CSVLRGLADSNEQFF.

The chain links TRBV28 to TRBJ2-3; a possible D gene is TRBD2 (6 bases). There are 15 residues in the CDR3. Germline V gene lookup returns CDR1 MDHEN and CDR2 SYDVKM. The V and J ends lost 2 bases and 0 bases respectively, with 9 bases between them. The DNA of the CDR3 is TGTGCCAGCAGTTTAATAGCGGCTAGCACAGATACGCAGTATTTT. Translating gives CASSLIAASTDTQYF.

To note about this clone: Other DNA sequences in the sample encode the same CDR3. The chain carries TRBV29-1 and TRBJ1-4; D is uncertain. Per germline, CDR1 SQVTM and CDR2 ANQGSEA. Trimming pared 4 bases from V and 7 bases from J, leaving 4 bases between. This CDR3 is 10 amino acids long. CDR3 loop: CSVGGEKLFF. Written as DNA, the CDR3 is TGCAGCGTTGGGGGTGAAAAACTGTTTTTT. Filled out from reference TRBV29-1 and TRBJ1-4, the complete variable domain reads SAVISQKPSRDICQRGTSLTIQCQVDSQVTMMFWYRQQPGQSLTLIATANQGSEATYESGFVIDKFPISRPNLTFSTLTVSNMSPEDSSIYLCSVGGEKLFFGSGTQLSVL.

This chain uses TRBV4-1 with TRBJ2-1; D gene unclear. Germline-derived CDR1 and CDR2 are MGHRA and YSYEKL. The CDR3 spans 11 residues. V was shortened by 6 bases and J by 4 bases, with 4 bases between the two germline ends. The CDR3 is CASREYNEQFF. DNA for the CDR3: TGCGCCAGCAGAGAGTACAATGAGCAGTTCTTC.